What follows are 10 T cell receptor beta chains derived from one specimen sequenced in a study of T cell repertoires in cytomegalovirus infection. Via MiXCR, TCRdb re-called the reads, giving one row per CDR3 protein. This sample yields 350,000 to 450,000 distinct CDR3 sequences, of which 15% to 20% are seen a single time; less than 9.5% belongs to the top ten. The sequenced sample was PBMCs. The receptor set was obtained from a human donor in good health (CMV status not recorded). Some clones in this sample may be carry-over from other donors' samples.

This clonotype was detected many times. The V gene is TRBV7-2, the J gene TRBJ2-3; the D is unclear. Germline assignment: CDR1 SGHTA and CDR2 FQGNSA. V was clipped by 0 bases and J by 2 bases, with 9 bases between them. This CDR3 has 15 amino acids. The CDR3 spells CASSLAIGYTDTQYF. The CDR3 coding sequence is TGTGCCAGCAGCTTAGCAATCGGGTACACAGATACGCAGTATTTT.

V usage is TRBV7-6 and J usage is TRBJ1-1; the match to TRBD1 covers 7 bases. Germline CDR1 SGHVS, CDR2 FNYEAQ. V was clipped by 7 bases and J by 7 bases; unmatched bases: 15. The CDR3 is 15 amino acids. The CDR3 sequence: CASTPKEGGFDEAFF. The CDR3 DNA reads as TGTGCCAGCACCCCGAAGGAAGGGGGCTTTGATGAAGCTTTCTTT.

V is TRBV7-8 and J is TRBJ2-3; D is perhaps TRBD1 or TRBD2 (5 bases each). This CDR3 contains 16 residues. CDR1 and CDR2 from the germline V gene are SGHVS and FQNEAQ. V shed 3 bases and J shed 2 bases, with 15 bases lying between them. As DNA, the CDR3 is TGTGCCAGCAGCTTTATGGCTAGCAGGGCCACAGATACGCAGTATTTT. It encodes CASSFMASRATDTQYF.

V gene TRBV2 combines with J gene TRBJ2-3; tentatively, D is TRBD1 or TRBD2 (6 bases each). The CDR3 runs 14 residues. CDR1 and CDR2 (germline): SNHLY, FYNNEI. V shed 5 bases and J shed 2 bases, with 11 bases lying between them. DNA of the CDR3: TGTGCCAGCAGTAACAGGGACTTCACAGATACGCAGTATTTT. The encoded protein is CASSNRDFTDTQYF.

V usage is TRBV4-3 and J usage is TRBJ2-5; no clear D. This CDR3 contains 13 residues. The ends were cut back, 0 bases at V and 5 bases at J, with 7 bases in the middle. Germline values: CDR1 LGHNA, CDR2 YSLEER. The CDR3 DNA reads TGCGCCAGCAGCCAAGATGAGGATGAGACCCAGTACTTC. Translation: CASSQDEDETQYF.

This clonotype showed up many times. The chain employs TRBV20-1 and TRBJ1-1; maybe TRBD1 (6 bases). Trimming shortened V by 0 bases and J by 1 base, and 15 bases separated the two germline ends. The germline CDR1 and CDR2 sequences are DFQATT and SNEGSKA (reference sequence). This CDR3 is 16 amino acids long. The CDR3 DNA follows: TGCAGTGCTAGAGATCCTACAGGGCACAGGAACACTGAAGCTTTCTTT. Translation gives CSARDPTGHRNTEAFF.

This clonotype occurred a few times. The chain joins TRBV12-3 or TRBV12-4 to TRBJ2-1; TRBD2 aligns across 7 bases. The J segment lost 3 bases and the V segment lost 7 bases, leaving 12 bases of the junction unmatched. The CDR3 sequence is 16 residues long. CDR3 in amino acids: CASNPSGYQSYNEQFF. Written as DNA, the CDR3 is TGTGCCAGCAACCCTAGCGGTTACCAAAGCTACAATGAGCAGTTCTTC.

This clonotype has more than one count but fewer than ten. This rearrangement joins TRBV6-5 to TRBJ1-5; no definite D call. V lost 2 bases and J lost 0, with 8 bases in between. Germline CDR1 reads MNHEY; CDR2 reads SVGAGI. The CDR3 loop spans 15 amino acids. The CDR3 region has the DNA TGTGCCAGCAGTTACAGGAGGGCTAGCAATCAGCCCCAGCATTTT. Amino acid sequence: CASSYRRASNQPQHF.

This clonotype was detected many times. The rearrangement joins TRBV6-5 to TRBJ2-6, with D possibly being TRBD1 or TRBD2 (5 bases each). Germline loops: CDR1 MNHEY, CDR2 SVGAGI. Trimming pared 0 bases from V and 0 bases from J, leaving 15 bases between. The CDR3 is 19 amino acids. As DNA, the CDR3 is TGTGCCAGCAGTTACTCGAGGGGACCCTTCTCCTCTGGGGCCAACGTCCTGACTTTC. This translates into CASSYSRGPFSSGANVLTF.

This clonotype was observed at least ten times. This rearrangement joins TRBV7-2 to TRBJ1-2; no firm D call. The CDR3 is made up of 14 amino acids. Germline-derived CDR1 and CDR2 are SGHTA and FQGNSA. V was clipped by 5 bases and J by 5 bases, with 15 bases between them. The CDR3 bases are TGTGCCAGCAGCCCAAGCGCGGGGTTTTATGGCTACACCTTC. Encoded protein: CASSPSAGFYGYTF.